The 8 T cell receptor beta chains in this list originate from one sample, sequenced in a study of cytomegalovirus exposure and HLA in healthy donors. The PCR contained 60 Vbeta and 13 Jbeta primers. TCRdb's table, derived via immunoSEQ multiplex PCR, lists solely in-frame clones and lacks some. Of 90,000 to 120,000 clones listed, 60% to 80% are singletons. The source material was PBMCs. The receptor source for this set is a man aged 55 to 69 in good health and CMV-seropositive.

The gene calls are TRBV6-5 and TRBJ2-5; D possibly corresponds to TRBD1 (6 bases). V was cut by 1 base and J by 5 bases, with 14 bases left in between. CDR1 is MNHEY, CDR2 SVGAGI, per germline. The CDR3 runs to 15 residues. The CDR3 reads CASSYLNRDGETQYF. The CDR3 bases are TGTGCCAGCAGTTACTTAAACAGGGACGGGGAGACCCAGTACTTC.

The sample holds one count of this clone. The chain has TRBV28 and TRBJ1-3; D gene uncertain. The CDR3 totals 13 residues. CDR1 MDHEN and CDR2 SYDVKM come from the germline V gene. The CDR3 reads CASAGYSGNTIYF. The CDR3, as DNA: TGTGCGTCGGCGGGCTACTCTGGAAACACCATATATTTT.

The chain joins TRBV7-6 to TRBJ2-7; 7 bases are a match to TRBD1. This CDR3 spans 14 amino acids. The germline CDR1 and CDR2 sequences are SGHVS and FNYEAQ. V lost 1 base and J lost 3; bases outside the gene matches: 3. CDR3 in amino acids: CASSLEQGHYEQYF. In DNA, the CDR3 is TGTGCCAGCAGCTTAGAACAGGGGCACTACGAGCAGTACTTC.

This clone showed up just once. V usage is TRBV2 and J usage is TRBJ1-2; perhaps TRBD1 as D (6 bases). The ends were cut back, 1 base at V and 8 bases at J, with 14 bases in the middle. Germline lookup yields CDR1 SNHLY and CDR2 FYNNEI. The CDR3 contains 14 residues. The CDR3 DNA reads TGTGCCAGCAGTGAAGGGGGGCCAGGTTGGGGCTACACCTTC. This sequence encodes CASSEGGPGWGYTF.

This clone was detected once. The chain is built from TRBV7-2 and TRBJ2-5; 8 nucleotides match TRBD1. The J segment lost 3 bases and the V segment lost 5 bases, leaving 2 bases of the junction unmatched. This CDR3 spans 13 amino acids. Germline CDR1 and CDR2: SGHTA and FQGNSA. This CDR3 is CASSQDREETQYF. The CDR3 nucleotides read TGTGCCAGCAGCCAGGACAGGGAAGAGACCCAGTACTTC.

The rearrangement uses TRBV7-2 and TRBJ2-1, with D possibly TRBD2 on 5 matching bases. Trimming shortened V by 3 bases and J by 10 bases, and 16 bases separated the two germline ends. CDR1 and CDR2 from the germline V gene are SGHTA and FQGNSA. The CDR3 has 14 amino acids. The CDR3 loop reads CASSFSVPRPEQFF. DNA of the CDR3: TGTGCCAGCAGCTTTAGCGTACCGAGGCCGGAGCAGTTCTTC.

This clone was observed a single time. The V and J genes are TRBV5-6 and TRBJ2-1, with D possibly matching TRBD2 (6 bases). This CDR3 spans 15 amino acids. The V gene's germline CDR1 is SGHDT and CDR2 YYEEEE. V lost 0 bases and J lost 7, with 14 bases in between. The CDR3 region has the DNA TGTGCCAGCAGCTTGGGTCCGGGGGTACATAATGAGCAGTTCTTC. Amino acid sequence: CASSLGPGVHNEQFF.

The chain carries TRBV11-3 and TRBJ2-5; the match to TRBD2 covers 14 bases. Germline values: CDR1 SGHNT, CDR2 YENEEA. The CDR3 contains 16 residues. Losses at the gene ends were 5 bases for V and 1 base for J; bases not matched to a gene: 3. In DNA form, the CDR3 reads TGTGCCAGCAGCCTCGGGACTAGCGGGGGCCAAGAGACCCAGTACTTC. This codes for CASSLGTSGGQETQYF.